In this sample, the clone carrying this T cell receptor (beta chain) turned up a few times. The target antigen is unknown. This specimen belongs to a study of T cells after yellow fever vaccination. Study overall: Researchers used SMART-Seq v4 Ultra Low Input to prepare fractions that had low cell numbers. Study observations and caveats: Booster sampling recovered most clones from primary vaccination (approximately 96% CD4, around 90% CD8).

Conversion of TCR transcripts into cDNA relied on 5'RACE template switching, which added a universal primer site and UMIs. Each CDR3 protein gets one entry after TCRdb re-called the 5' RACE reads with MiXCR. The sample yields 500,000 to 650,000 distinct CDR3 sequences, roughly a sixth seen once. Germline V CDR1 and CDR2: SGDLS, YYNGEE. The CDR3 contains 15 residues. The trim removed 0 bases at V and 2 bases at J, leaving 2 bases unmatched. The chain employs TRBV9 and TRBJ1-3; 7 bases line up with TRBD1. Specimen: PBMCs, collected 4 to 6 days after the first yellow fever vaccination. This TCR derives from a man younger than 30 who received the YFV17D yellow fever vaccine. The CDR3 is CASSVVTGAGNTIYF. The CDR3 region has the DNA TGTGCCAGCAGCGTAGTAACAGGGGCTGGAAACACCATATATTTT. Complete variable domain (other parts from reference TRBV9 and TRBJ1-3): DSGVTQTPKHLITATGQRVTLRCSPRSGDLSVYWYQQSLDQGLQFLIQYYNGEERAKGNILERFSAQQFPDLHSELNLSSLELGDSALYFCASSVVTGAGNTIYFGEGSWLTVV.